Presented here are 21 T cell receptor beta chains from one specimen sequenced in a study of memory CD4+ T cells and cytomegalovirus serostatus. Single viable CD3+CD4+CD8-CD45RO+ cells were sorted as the memory CD4+ T cells. TCRdb's table, derived via immunoSEQ multiplex PCR, lists solely in-frame clones and lacks some. Here the sample spans tens of thousands of clones, around 77% being singletons. The sequenced sample consisted of memory CD4+ T cells from blood. The receptors were sampled from an adult in good health and CMV-seronegative.

This sequence joins TRBV7-2 and TRBJ2-7; D call uncertain. Germline assignment: CDR1 SGHTA and CDR2 FQGNSA. The CDR3 has 13 amino acids. V lost 2 bases to trimming and J lost 2 bases, with 7 bases between them. The CDR3 bases are TGTGCCAGCAGCTTATTCGTAACCTACGAGCAGTACTTC. Residues: CASSLFVTYEQYF.

J is TRBJ2-3 and V is TRBV15; D not certain. The CDR3 has 16 amino acids. Trimming shortened V by 0 bases and J by 4 bases, and 14 bases separated the two germline ends. Germline loops: CDR1 LNHNV, CDR2 YYDKDF (reference sequence). The CDR3 DNA reads as TGTGCCACCAGCAGAGATGGTAGTCGTGGCGCAGATACGCAGTATTTT. It specifies CATSRDGSRGADTQYF. Filled out from reference TRBV15 and TRBJ2-3, the complete variable domain reads DAMVIQNPRYQVTQFGKPVTLSCSQTLNHNVMYWYQQKSSQAPKLLFHYYDKDFNNEADTPDNFQSRRPNTSFCFLDIRSPGLGDTAMYLCATSRDGSRGADTQYFGPGTRLTVL.

This clone was observed a few times. V and J are TRBV2 and TRBJ2-2; maybe TRBD1 (6 bases). The CDR3 runs to 16 residues. Germline CDR1 and CDR2: SNHLY and FYNNEI. Trimming pared 7 bases from V and 4 bases from J, leaving 19 bases between. CDR3 DNA sequence: TGTGCCAGCATTATACCGGACAGTACGAGCACCGGGGAGCTGTTTTTT. Its translation is CASIIPDSTSTGELFF.

Points on this clone: At one end, the junction sequence differs from germline, possibly due to a read error. The CDR3: CASSLSSGHHETQYF. CDR3 coding DNA: TGTGCCAGCAGCTTAAGCTCGGGGCACCATGAGACCCAGTACTTC. The chain uses TRBV7-3 and TRBJ2-5; D is perhaps TRBD1 or TRBD2 (5 bases each). The CDR3 covers 15 residues. Per germline, CDR1 SGHTA and CDR2 FQGTGA.

V gene TRBV10-3 combines with J gene TRBJ2-6, with unresolved D. The germline V gene encodes CDR1 ENHRY and CDR2 SYGVKD. The CDR3 contains 16 residues. Deletions cut 0 bases from V and 4 bases from J, with 10 bases between. The chain's CDR3 is CAISESLRVGANVLTF. Here the CDR3 DNA reads TGTGCCATCAGTGAGTCGCTCCGGGTCGGGGCCAACGTCCTGACTTTC.

The V call is TRBV2, the J call TRBJ2-7, with a weak D call TRBD1 (6 bases). Deletions cut 7 bases from V and 6 bases from J, with 13 bases between. Germline V gene data show CDR1 as SNHLY and CDR2 as FYNNEI. The CDR3 has 12 amino acids. The CDR3 region is CASILQGVEQYF. The CDR3 DNA reads TGTGCCAGCATTCTACAGGGTGTCGAGCAGTACTTC.

The CDR3 reads CASSLEQAHYEQYF. In DNA, the CDR3 is TGTGCCAGCAGCTTAGAACAGGCCCACTACGAGCAGTACTTC. The chain recombines TRBV5-6 with TRBJ2-7, with D tentatively TRBD1 (5 bases). Between the trimmed V and J ends, which lost 2 bases and 3 bases, there was a span of 12 bases. CDR3 length: 14 amino acids. CDR1 and CDR2 from the germline V gene are SGHDT and YYEEEE.

The J gene is TRBJ1-2, the V gene TRBV18; TRBD1 matches at 9 bases. CDR3 length equals 15 residues. Losses at the gene ends were 5 bases for V and 8 bases for J; bases not matched to a gene: 12. Looked up from germline, CDR1 is KGHSH and CDR2 is LQKENI. CDR3 protein: CASSRDLQGAKGYTF. CDR3 coding DNA: TGTGCCAGCTCAAGGGACTTACAGGGGGCGAAAGGCTACACCTTC.

The V call is TRBV5-6, the J call TRBJ1-1; no reliable D call. CDR3 size: 13 residues. The germline V gene has CDR1 SGHDT and CDR2 YYEEEE. V was cut by 6 bases and J by 13 bases, with 22 bases left in between. In DNA form, the CDR3 reads TGTGCCAGCACTAACTATGACGGGCCGGCGGGTTTCTTT. Its protein product is CASTNYDGPAGFF.

V gene TRBV18 combines with J gene TRBJ2-3; 8 nucleotides agree with TRBD1. The CDR3 loop spans 14 amino acids. The germline CDR1 and CDR2 sequences are KGHSH and LQKENI. The trim removed 3 bases at V and 3 bases at J, leaving 2 bases unmatched. The CDR3 nucleotides read TGTGCCAGCTCACCTGGACAGGGAACAGATACGCAGTATTTT. Translation gives CASSPGQGTDTQYF.

This clone came up once. The chain combines TRBV4-2 with TRBJ2-2, with 11 bases identical to TRBD2. Germline CDR1 is LGHNA and CDR2 is YNFKEQ. The CDR3 loop spans 16 amino acids. With 0 bases clipped from V and 6 bases from J, the junction kept 3 bases outside the gene matches. The CDR3 sequence: CASSQDASGGSGELFF. CDR3 nucleotide sequence: TGTGCCAGCAGCCAAGATGCTAGCGGGGGGTCCGGGGAGCTGTTTTTT.

The chain combines TRBV4-1 with TRBJ2-6, with TRBD1 identical over 9 bases. The CDR3 is 19 residues long. Per germline, CDR1 MGHRA and CDR2 YSYEKL. The V segment lost 0 bases and the J segment 0 bases; nucleotides outside the gene matches: 6. The CDR3 loop reads CASSQDRDRVVSGANVLTF. CDR3 nucleotides: TGCGCCAGCAGCCAAGATAGGGACAGGGTAGTCTCTGGGGCCAACGTCCTGACTTTC.

The chain recombines TRBV11-2 with TRBJ2-1, with D tentatively TRBD1 or TRBD2 (5 bases each). Germline CDR1 reads SGHAT; CDR2 reads FQNNGV. This CDR3 region has 15 residues. Trimming shortened V by 4 bases and J by 3 bases, and 13 bases separated the two germline ends. The CDR3 here is CASSYRDGLYNEQFF. CDR3 bases: TGTGCCAGCAGCTACCGGGACGGACTCTACAATGAGCAGTTCTTC.

V is TRBV9 and J is TRBJ2-7, with TRBD2 as a possible D gene (5 bases). The CDR3 runs 15 residues. V was pared by 0 bases and J by 1 base, with 11 bases between. Per germline, CDR1 SGDLS and CDR2 YYNGEE. The CDR3 region is CASSVATGKSYEQYF. The DNA for the CDR3 is TGTGCCAGCAGCGTAGCTACGGGGAAATCCTACGAGCAGTACTTC.

The chain carries TRBV11-1 and TRBJ2-1; no clear D gene. Germline loops: CDR1 SGHAT, CDR2 FQDESV (reference sequence). Trimming removed 1 base from V and 4 bases from J, with 5 bases in between. The CDR3 is 13 residues long. Here the CDR3 DNA reads TGTGCCAGCAGCTTAGAAGGGTACAATGAGCAGTTCTTC. It is translated as CASSLEGYNEQFF. Full variable domain (rest looked up from reference TRBV11-1 and TRBJ2-1): EAEVAQSPRYKITEKSQAVAFWCDPISGHATLYWYRQILGQGPELLVQFQDESVVDDSQLPKDRFSAERLKGVDSTLKIQPAELGDSAMYLCASSLEGYNEQFFGPGTRLTVL.

This clone was recorded once. The chain carries TRBV7-2 and TRBJ1-6; D call uncertain. The CDR3 extends over 15 amino acids. Germline values: CDR1 SGHTA, CDR2 FQGNSA. V was clipped by 3 bases and J by 6 bases, with 12 bases between them. The DNA for the CDR3 is TGTGCCAGCAGCTTTCCGGGTAGCCTTAATTCACCCCTCCACTTT. Protein: CASSFPGSLNSPLHF. Using reference TRBV7-2 and TRBJ1-6 for the parts outside the CDR3, the full variable domain is GAGVSQSPSNKVTEKGKDVELRCDPISGHTALYWYRQSLGQGLEFLIYFQGNSAPDKSGLPSDRFSAERTGGSVSTLTIQRTQQEDSAVYLCASSFPGSLNSPLHFGNGTRLTVT.

This sequence joins TRBV7-8 and TRBJ2-7, with 8 bases aligning to TRBD2. CDR3 length equals 14 residues. V gave up 3 bases and J gave up 1 base; unmatched junction bases: 2. The germline gives CDR1 SGHVS, CDR2 FQNEAQ. In nucleotides, the CDR3 is TGTGCCAGCAGCTTCGGGGGGGATTCCTACGAGCAGTACTTC. Residues: CASSFGGDSYEQYF. Based on the CDR3 plus reference TRBV7-8 and TRBJ2-7, the full variable domain is GAGVSQSPRYKVAKRGQDVALRCDPISGHVSLFWYQQALGQGPEFLTYFQNEAQLDKSGLPSDRFFAERPEGSVSTLKIQRTQQEDSAVYLCASSFGGDSYEQYFGPGTRLTVT.

The genes are TRBV18 and TRBJ1-2; no clear D. The CDR3 covers 16 residues. V gave up 5 bases and J gave up 4 bases, with 20 bases separating them. From germline, CDR1 is KGHSH and CDR2 LQKENI. The CDR3 spells CASSSGTGDVGYGYTF. The CDR3 nucleotides read TGTGCCAGCTCAAGCGGTACCGGGGATGTAGGCTATGGCTACACCTTC. Variable domain in full (rest from reference TRBV18 and TRBJ1-2): NAGVMQNPRHLVRRRGQEARLRCSPMKGHSHVYWYRQLPEEGLKFMVYLQKENIIDESGMPKERFSAEFPKEGPSILRIQQVVRGDSAAYFCASSSGTGDVGYGYTFGSGTRLTVV.

The V gene is TRBV30, the J gene TRBJ2-7; unclear D gene. In germline, CDR1 is GTSNPN, CDR2 SVGIG (reference sequence). This CDR3 spans 13 amino acids. Trimming took 4 bases from V and 2 from J, leaving 12 bases between them. The CDR3, as DNA: TGTGCCTGGACTACACCCCCGGCCTACGAGCAGTACTTC. It codes for CAWTTPPAYEQYF.

This clone has just a few counts. The chain carries TRBV4-2 and TRBJ1-6, with 12 bases identical to TRBD1. The V gene end was trimmed by 0 bases and the J gene end by 9 bases; junction bases not matched to a gene: 9. Germline CDR1 LGHNA, CDR2 YNFKEQ. This CDR3 region has 18 residues. CDR3 loop: CASSQEPLGQGAGSPLHF. In DNA, the CDR3 is TGTGCCAGCAGCCAAGAACCCCTGGGACAGGGGGCAGGTTCACCCCTCCACTTT.

This sequence joins TRBV6-5 and TRBJ1-4, with TRBD1 identical over 7 bases. V was clipped by 2 bases and J by 8 bases; unmatched bases: 5. There are 14 residues in the CDR3. CDR1 and CDR2 (germline): MNHEY, SVGAGI. The CDR3 region is CASSYQGVREKLFF. In nucleotides, the CDR3 is TGTGCCAGCAGTTACCAGGGGGTTCGGGAAAAACTGTTTTTT.